This T cell receptor beta chain stems from a study of blood T cell repertoires in COVID-19. Study background: COVID-19 samples, acute and convalescent, were from the United States, Italy and Spain. The cDNA or gDNA used as material had been derived from T cells, B-cell-depleted T cells, or PBMCs.

TCRdb's copy holds only in-frame clones and misses some; the assay was immunoSEQ multiplex PCR. The profile shows roughly 190,000 clones, roughly 80% of them singletons. This CDR3 is built from 15 residues. Germline-derived CDR1 and CDR2 are KGHSH and LQKENI. The trim removed 3 bases at V and 3 bases at J, leaving 4 bases unmatched. The receptor comes from a man aged 55-75 years with acute or convalescent COVID-19. The J gene is TRBJ2-3, the V gene TRBV18; 9 bases are a match to TRBD1. Sequencing was performed on peripheral blood. CDR3 nucleotides: TGTGCCAGCTCACCCCTGACAGGGGGGACAGATACGCAGTATTTT. Its protein is CASSPLTGGTDTQYF.